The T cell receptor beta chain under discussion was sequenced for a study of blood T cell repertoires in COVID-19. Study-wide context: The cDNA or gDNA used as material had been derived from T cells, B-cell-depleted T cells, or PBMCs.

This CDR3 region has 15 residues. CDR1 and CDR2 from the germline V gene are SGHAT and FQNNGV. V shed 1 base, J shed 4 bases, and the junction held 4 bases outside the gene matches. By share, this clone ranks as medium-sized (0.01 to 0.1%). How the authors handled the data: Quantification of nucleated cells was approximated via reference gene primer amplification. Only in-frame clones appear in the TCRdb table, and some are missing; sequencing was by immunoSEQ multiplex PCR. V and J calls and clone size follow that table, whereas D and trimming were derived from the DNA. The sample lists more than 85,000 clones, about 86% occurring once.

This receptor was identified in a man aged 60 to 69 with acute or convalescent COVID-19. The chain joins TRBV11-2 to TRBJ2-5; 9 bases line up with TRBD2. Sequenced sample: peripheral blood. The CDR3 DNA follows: TGTGCCAGCAGCTTAGCGCGGGAGGGCGGAGAGACCCAGTACTTC. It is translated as CASSLAREGGETQYF.